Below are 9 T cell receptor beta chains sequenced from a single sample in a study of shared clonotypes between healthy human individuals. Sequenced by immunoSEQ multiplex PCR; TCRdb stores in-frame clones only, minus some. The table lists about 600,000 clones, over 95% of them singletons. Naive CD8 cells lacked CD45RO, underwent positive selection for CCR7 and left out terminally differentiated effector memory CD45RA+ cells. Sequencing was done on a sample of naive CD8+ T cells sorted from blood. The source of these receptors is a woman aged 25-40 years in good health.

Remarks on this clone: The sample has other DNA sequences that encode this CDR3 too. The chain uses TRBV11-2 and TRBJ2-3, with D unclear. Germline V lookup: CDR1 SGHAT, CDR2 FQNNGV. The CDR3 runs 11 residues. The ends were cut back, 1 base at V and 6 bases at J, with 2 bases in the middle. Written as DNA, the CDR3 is TGTGCCAGCAGCTTAGGGGATACGCAGTATTTT. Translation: CASSLGDTQYF. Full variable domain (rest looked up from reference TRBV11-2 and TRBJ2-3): EAGVAQSPRYKIIEKRQSVAFWCNPISGHATLYWYQQILGQGPKLLIQFQNNGVVDDSQLPKDRFSAERLKGVDSTLKIQPAKLEDSAVYLCASSLGDTQYFGPGTRLTVL.

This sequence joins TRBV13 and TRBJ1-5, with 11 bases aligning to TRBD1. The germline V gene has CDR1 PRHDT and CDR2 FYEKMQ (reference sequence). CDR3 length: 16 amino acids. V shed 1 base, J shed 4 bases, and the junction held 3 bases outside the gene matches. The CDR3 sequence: CASSLAGQGGNQPQHF. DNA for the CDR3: TGTGCCAGCAGCTTAGCGGGACAGGGGGGTAATCAGCCCCAGCATTTT.

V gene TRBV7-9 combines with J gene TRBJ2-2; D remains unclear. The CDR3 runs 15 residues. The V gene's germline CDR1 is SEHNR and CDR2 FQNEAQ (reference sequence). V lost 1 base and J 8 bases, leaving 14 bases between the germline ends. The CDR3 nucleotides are TGTGCCAGCAGCTTAGGGCTCTACAGTGTGGGGGAGCTGTTTTTT. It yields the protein CASSLGLYSVGELFF. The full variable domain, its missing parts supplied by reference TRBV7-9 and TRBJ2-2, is DTGVSQNPRHKITKRGQNVTFRCDPISEHNRLYWYRQTLGQGPEFLTYFQNEAQLEKSRLLSDRFSAERPKGSFSTLEIQRTEQGDSAMYLCASSLGLYSVGELFFGEGSRLTVL.

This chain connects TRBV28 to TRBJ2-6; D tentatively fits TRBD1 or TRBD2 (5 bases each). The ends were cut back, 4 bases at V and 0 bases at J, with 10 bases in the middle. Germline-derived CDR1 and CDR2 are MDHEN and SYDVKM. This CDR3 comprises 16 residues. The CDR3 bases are TGTGCCAGCAGTTATGGGGACCACTCTGGGGCCAACGTCCTGACTTTC. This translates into CASSYGDHSGANVLTF.

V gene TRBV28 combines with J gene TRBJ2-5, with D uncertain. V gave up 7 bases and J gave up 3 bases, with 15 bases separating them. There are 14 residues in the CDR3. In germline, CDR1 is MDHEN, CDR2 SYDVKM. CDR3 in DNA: TGTGCCAGCAACCCCCTAGGGCTGGAAGAGACCCAGTACTTC. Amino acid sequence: CASNPLGLEETQYF.

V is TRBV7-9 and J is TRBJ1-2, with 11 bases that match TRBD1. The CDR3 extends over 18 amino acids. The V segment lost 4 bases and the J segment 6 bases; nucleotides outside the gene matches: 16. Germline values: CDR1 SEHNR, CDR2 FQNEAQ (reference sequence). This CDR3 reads CASSSSLGQGELGNGYTF. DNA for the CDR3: TGTGCCAGCAGCTCCTCTCTGGGACAGGGGGAATTAGGAAATGGCTACACCTTC.

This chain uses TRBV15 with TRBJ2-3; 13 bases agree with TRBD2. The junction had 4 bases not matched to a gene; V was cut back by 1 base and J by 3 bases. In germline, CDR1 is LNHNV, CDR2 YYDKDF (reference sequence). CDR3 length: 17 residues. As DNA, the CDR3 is TGTGCCACCAGCAGAGCCCCACTAGCGGGAGGGACAGATACGCAGTATTTT. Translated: CATSRAPLAGGTDTQYF.

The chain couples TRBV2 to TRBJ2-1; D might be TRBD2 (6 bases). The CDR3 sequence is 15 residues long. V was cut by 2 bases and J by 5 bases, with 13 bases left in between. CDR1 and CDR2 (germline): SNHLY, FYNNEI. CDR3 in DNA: TGTGCCAGCAGTGAAACCCTAGCGCCCGACAATGAGCAGTTCTTC. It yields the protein CASSETLAPDNEQFF.

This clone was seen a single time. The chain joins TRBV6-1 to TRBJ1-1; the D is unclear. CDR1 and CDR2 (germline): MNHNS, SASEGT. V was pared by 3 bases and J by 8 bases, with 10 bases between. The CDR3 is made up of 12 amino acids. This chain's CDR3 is CASSDSSGEAFF. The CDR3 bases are TGTGCCAGCAGTGACTCTTCTGGGGAAGCTTTCTTT.